Each of the 23 T cell receptor beta chains below was sequenced from the same sample in a study of radiotherapy plus CTLA-4 blockade in lung cancer (dated by TCRdb to the late 2010s). Libraries were prepared through the immunoSEQ multiplex PCR assay. What TCRdb holds here is the immuneACCESS table cut down to in-frame rearrangements. Part of the clones is not present; checked against another copy, under half of the missing clones reflect an unresolved V gene, and the others are unexplained. This sample lists more than 80,000 clones; around 85% were detected once. Under 2.5% of the sample is in the top ten clones. The specimen was peripheral blood, collected from a patient treated with radiotherapy plus ipilimumab. All receptors derive from a human donor with non-small cell lung cancer that progressed on radiotherapy plus ipilimumab. Some clones in this sample may be carry-over from other donors' samples.

The rearrangement links TRBV10-3 to TRBJ1-2, with 7 bases aligning to TRBD1. The junction had 13 bases not matched to a gene; V was cut back by 8 bases and J by 7 bases. The germline V gene has CDR1 ENHRY and CDR2 SYGVKD. The CDR3 is 14 amino acids. The CDR3 DNA reads TGTGCCATCTCTCAGTTCGACAGGGTAGGTGGCTACACCTTC. Its translation is CAISQFDRVGGYTF.

The chain employs TRBV5-1 and TRBJ1-4, with 10 bases aligning to TRBD1. This CDR3 comprises 15 residues. Germline CDR1 reads SGHRS; CDR2 reads YFSETQ. V lost 3 bases and J lost 8; bases outside the gene matches: 7. CDR3 region: CASSWGQGTGEKLFF. CDR3 DNA sequence: TGCGCCAGCAGCTGGGGACAGGGGACAGGGGAAAAACTGTTTTTT.

The chain joins TRBV19 to TRBJ1-2, with TRBD1 matching 8 bases. Germline CDR1 is LNHDA and CDR2 is SQIVND (reference sequence). V dropped 1 base and J dropped 2; count of bases not matched to a gene: 3. The CDR3 covers 15 residues. CDR3 in amino acids: CASSIAGGPNYGYTF. The CDR3 DNA is TGTGCCAGTAGTATAGCAGGGGGCCCCAACTATGGCTACACCTTC. Based on the CDR3 plus reference TRBV19 and TRBJ1-2, the full variable domain is DGGITQSPKYLFRKEGQNVTLSCEQNLNHDAMYWYRQDPGQGLRLIYYSQIVNDFQKGDIAEGYSVSREKKESFPLTVTSAQKNPTAFYLCASSIAGGPNYGYTFGSGTRLTVV.

This clone was seen more than once but under ten times. The chain joins TRBV19 to TRBJ1-6; D may be TRBD1 (6 bases). Germline CDR1 is LNHDA and CDR2 is SQIVND (reference sequence). The CDR3 consists of 15 residues. V was shortened by 6 bases and J by 3 bases, with 12 bases between the two germline ends. The CDR3 protein is CASSGGQLYNSPLHF. As DNA, the CDR3 is TGTGCCAGTAGCGGGGGCCAACTCTATAATTCACCCCTCCACTTT.

This clone was detected a few times. The chain employs TRBV19 and TRBJ1-2; no clear D. The ends were cut back, 4 bases at V and 2 bases at J, with 5 bases in the middle. The CDR3 is made up of 12 amino acids. CDR1 is LNHDA, CDR2 SQIVND, per germline (reference sequence). This CDR3 reads CASSTLNYGYTF. The CDR3 nucleotides are TGTGCCAGTAGTACACTGAACTATGGCTACACCTTC.

The chain joins TRBV5-8 to TRBJ1-1; TRBD1 matches 8 bases. The CDR3 contains 15 residues. V gave up 3 bases and J gave up 6 bases; unmatched junction bases: 10. CDR1 SGHTS and CDR2 YDEGEE come from the germline V gene. CDR3 loop: CASSSQDRVTAEAFF. The CDR3 bases are TGTGCCAGCAGCTCCCAGGACAGGGTGACGGCTGAAGCTTTCTTT.

This chain uses TRBV12-1 with TRBJ2-7; the table's D gene call, TRBD1, was not cross checked with the DNA. TRBV12-1 is a known pseudogene. This CDR3 comprises 12 residues. As DNA, the CDR3 is TGTGCCAGCAGCTTCCCAGGGGGCGAGCAGTACTTC. It encodes CASSFPGGEQYF.

This rearrangement joins TRBV15 to TRBJ1-4; TRBD1 might be the D (6 bases). The V end lost 5 bases, the J end lost 2 bases, and 12 bases lay between the germline ends. This CDR3 spans 15 amino acids. The germline V gene has CDR1 LNHNV and CDR2 YYDKDF (reference sequence). In nucleotides, the CDR3 is TGTGCCACCAGCCGATACGGACAGACTAATGAAAAACTGTTTTTT. Translating gives CATSRYGQTNEKLFF.

In this sample, this clone turned up a few times. V and J are TRBV11-2 and TRBJ2-1; the D gene is possibly TRBD2 (5 bases). CDR1 is SGHAT and CDR2 is FQNNGV in the germline V gene. Deletions cut 2 bases from V and 5 bases from J, with 7 bases between. The CDR3 has 13 amino acids. The CDR3 reads CASSLIGNNEQFF. The DNA for the CDR3 is TGTGCCAGCAGCTTAATCGGGAACAATGAGCAGTTCTTC.

This clone was observed a few times. The chain joins TRBV19 to TRBJ2-7; perhaps D is TRBD1 or TRBD2 (5 bases each). The CDR3 sequence is 15 residues long. CDR1 is LNHDA, CDR2 SQIVND, per germline (reference sequence). Deletions cut 3 bases from V and 9 bases from J, with 21 bases between. The CDR3 bases are TGTGCCAGTAGTATCAATATATCGGGACGCCCGGGGCAGTACTTC. Translation gives CASSINISGRPGQYF.

J is TRBJ2-7 and V is TRBV19; D is unclear. Germline values: CDR1 LNHDA, CDR2 SQIVND (reference sequence). Deletions cut 2 bases from V and 3 bases from J, with 8 bases between. The CDR3 contains 13 residues. The CDR3 is CASSIIVNYEQYF. The CDR3 DNA sequence: TGTGCCAGTAGTATAATCGTAAACTACGAGCAGTACTTC.

This clone appeared a few times. The chain is built from TRBV18 and TRBJ2-1; 8 bases align to TRBD2. The CDR3 length is 14 residues. The V and J ends lost 3 bases and 7 bases, in that order; junction bases with no gene match: 5. From germline, CDR1 is KGHSH and CDR2 LQKENI. The CDR3 DNA reads TGTGCCAGCTCACCGGCTTCGGGGGGGAATGAGCAGTTCTTC. Its translation: CASSPASGGNEQFF.

The J gene is TRBJ1-2, the V gene TRBV7-3, with TRBD1 matching over 8 bases. J gave up 6 bases and V 5 bases, and 5 bases lay outside the gene matches. This CDR3 is 13 amino acids long. Germline-derived CDR1 and CDR2 are SGHTA and FQGTGA. CDR3 in amino acids: CASSRQGRDGYTF. CDR3 in DNA: TGTGCCAGCAGCCGACAGGGGAGAGATGGCTACACCTTC.

This clone was counted a single time. The chain links TRBV5-4 to TRBJ1-2, with D possibly TRBD1 on 5 matching bases. V lost 4 bases and J 4 bases, leaving 17 bases between the germline ends. Per germline, CDR1 SGHNT and CDR2 YYREEE (reference sequence). CDR3 length: 15 residues. The CDR3 region has the DNA TGTGCCAGCAGCATGGGACTGGTTCCTTTCTATGGCTACACCTTC. Protein product: CASSMGLVPFYGYTF.

The chain recombines TRBV4-1 with TRBJ2-5, with a tentative D call TRBD2 (7 bases). The V end was cut by 1 base, the J end by 4 bases, with 19 bases between. Germline values: CDR1 MGHRA, CDR2 YSYEKL. The CDR3 extends over 17 amino acids. This CDR3 is CASSQVPGGGFPETQYF. CDR3 coding DNA: TGCGCCAGCAGCCAAGTCCCGGGGGGCGGATTCCCAGAGACCCAGTACTTC.

In its sample, this clone was seen once. The identical CDR3 is also encoded by other nucleotide sequences in the sample. The chain has TRBV5-8 and TRBJ1-4, with TRBD1 as a possible D gene (5 bases). This CDR3 contains 16 residues. Germline V CDR1 and CDR2: SGHTS, YDEGEE. Trimming pared 1 base from V and 0 bases from J, leaving 10 bases between. The CDR3 reads CASSLRQSATNEKLFF. CDR3 DNA: TGTGCCAGCAGCTTGAGACAGTCCGCAACTAATGAAAAACTGTTTTTT. The full variable domain, with the rest looked up from reference TRBV5-8 and TRBJ1-4, is EAGVTQSPTHLIKTRGQQATLRCSPISGHTSVYWYQQALGLGLQFLLWYDEGEERNRGNFPPRFSGRQFPNYSSELNVNALELEDSALYLCASSLRQSATNEKLFFGSGTQLSVL.

This clone was seen more than once but under ten times. The chain has TRBV5-4 and TRBJ1-1; D ambiguous. CDR1 and CDR2 from the germline V gene are SGHNT and YYREEE (reference sequence). V lost 2 bases and J 1 base, leaving 6 bases between the germline ends. The length of the CDR3 is 13 residues. The CDR3 nucleotides read TGTGCCAGCAGCTTACCTACGAACACTGAAGCTTTCTTT. This encodes CASSLPTNTEAFF.

In DNA, the CDR3 is TGTGCCAGCAGCTTAAGAGCGGGGGCCGACACCGGGGAGCTGTTTTTT. Translating it yields CASSLRAGADTGELFF. This chain joins TRBV7-3 and TRBJ2-2; TRBD2 agrees at 8 bases. CDR3 length: 16 amino acids. The germline V gene has CDR1 SGHTA and CDR2 FQGTGA. Germline trimming cut 1 base from V and 3 bases from J; bases unmatched to any gene: 4.

Here the CDR3 reads CASSRRRQGQDEQFF. The CDR3, as DNA: TGTGCCAGCAGCCGTCGGCGACAGGGTCAGGATGAGCAGTTCTTC. The V and J genes are TRBV5-6 and TRBJ2-1, with 7 bases aligning to TRBD1. The length of the CDR3 is 15 residues. Germline V CDR1 and CDR2: SGHDT, YYEEEE. The ends lost 4 bases at V and 8 bases at J; junction bases unmatched: 12. The full variable domain, with the rest looked up from reference TRBV5-6 and TRBJ2-1, is DAGVTQSPTHLIKTRGQQVTLRCSPKSGHDTVSWYQQALGQGPQFIFQYYEEEERQRGNFPDRFSGHQFPNYSSELNVNALLLGDSALYLCASSRRRQGQDEQFFGPGTRLTVL.

The V and J genes are TRBV7-3 and TRBJ2-2; D call uncertain. The length of the CDR3 is 16 residues. The germline CDR1 and CDR2 sequences are SGHTA and FQGTGA. The V gene lost 2 bases and the J gene lost 1 base, with 11 bases spanning the gap. The DNA for the CDR3 is TGTGCCAGCAGCTTAGGGCCTATGATGAACACCGGGGAGCTGTTTTTT. Translated, it gives CASSLGPMMNTGELFF.

The chain couples TRBV11-1 to TRBJ1-2; D is perhaps TRBD1 (5 bases). Germline V gene data show CDR1 as SGHAT and CDR2 as FQDESV (reference sequence). The CDR3 has 13 residues. The V and J ends lost 4 bases and 3 bases respectively, with 9 bases between them. The CDR3 DNA reads TGTGCCAGCAGCTGGGGACCGTACTATGGCTACACCTTC. Translated, it gives CASSWGPYYGYTF.

This sequence joins TRBV2 and TRBJ1-3; possibly TRBD1 for D (6 bases). Germline V gene lookup returns CDR1 SNHLY and CDR2 FYNNEI. The CDR3 extends over 14 amino acids. V shed 7 bases and J shed 2 bases, with 12 bases lying between them. The CDR3 region is CASTQGTTGNTIYF. CDR3 bases: TGTGCCAGCACTCAGGGGACTACTGGAAACACCATATATTTT. The full variable domain, its missing parts supplied by reference TRBV2 and TRBJ1-3, is EPEVTQTPSHQVTQMGQEVILRCVPISNHLYFYWYRQILGQKVEFLVSFYNNEISEKSEIFDDQFSVERPDGSNFTLKIRSTKLEDSAMYFCASTQGTTGNTIYFGEGSWLTVV.

V usage is TRBV29-1 and J usage is TRBJ1-1; no clear D. Looked up from germline, CDR1 is SQVTM and CDR2 is ANQGSEA. This CDR3 comprises 13 residues. The V and J ends lost 1 base and 5 bases respectively, with 11 bases between them. CDR3: CSVEVGRFTEAFF. In DNA form, the CDR3 reads TGCAGCGTTGAAGTTGGTCGGTTTACTGAAGCTTTCTTT.